This T cell receptor (beta chain) was observed in a study of T cell responses to AZD1222 COVID-19 vaccine. Study-wide results and caveats: In all cases, repertoires were sampled only after the peak T cell response. Distributed over spike, vaccine-associated CD4 TCRs predominated at 160-218 and 743-854. Clonal diversity was possibly underestimated, and white British individuals and females predominated among donors.

Assay used: immunoSEQ multiplex PCR; TCRdb lists only in-frame clones, some missing. The repertoire holds roughly 120,000 clones, with under 95% as singletons. Turning to this clone: Its antigen is as yet unknown.

This CDR3 spans 13 amino acids. The V gene lost 4 bases and the J gene lost 1 base, with 7 bases spanning the gap. The J gene is TRBJ1-2, the V gene TRBV12-3 or TRBV12-4; D is unclear. The sequencing used peripheral blood, collected 28 days after the second AZD1222 dose. This receptor was obtained from an adult who received the AZD1222 COVID-19 vaccine. The CDR3 region has the DNA TGTGCCAGCAGTTGGATATATAACTATGGCTACACCTTC. It specifies CASSWIYNYGYTF.